This T cell receptor (beta chain) was captured by sequencing in a study of tumor-infiltrating lymphocytes in localized non-small cell lung cancer. Study in general: Resected tumor was paired with non-adjacent uninvolved lung from the same patient.

Points from the study as a whole: Only some patients had TCR sequencing, depending on available tissue. Each assay used a separate piece of the same tissue.

V lost 7 bases to trimming and J lost 2 bases; unmatched junction nucleotides: 8. The CDR3 totals 14 residues. The germline CDR1 and CDR2 sequences are SQVTM and ANQGSEA. Only in-frame clones appear in the TCRdb table, and some are missing; sequencing was by immunoSEQ multiplex PCR. This sample has around 17,000 clones, with 65% to 85% found just once. About this clone: Its antigen is still unknown.

Sequenced material: uninvolved lung tissue not adjacent to the tumor. This clonotype was sampled from a human donor with non-small cell lung cancer. The gene calls are TRBV29-1 and TRBJ2-1; 7 bases fit TRBD1. The CDR3 DNA follows: TGCAGCGCGACCAGGGGGATCGCCTACAATGAGCAGTTCTTC. Its protein product is CSATRGIAYNEQFF.